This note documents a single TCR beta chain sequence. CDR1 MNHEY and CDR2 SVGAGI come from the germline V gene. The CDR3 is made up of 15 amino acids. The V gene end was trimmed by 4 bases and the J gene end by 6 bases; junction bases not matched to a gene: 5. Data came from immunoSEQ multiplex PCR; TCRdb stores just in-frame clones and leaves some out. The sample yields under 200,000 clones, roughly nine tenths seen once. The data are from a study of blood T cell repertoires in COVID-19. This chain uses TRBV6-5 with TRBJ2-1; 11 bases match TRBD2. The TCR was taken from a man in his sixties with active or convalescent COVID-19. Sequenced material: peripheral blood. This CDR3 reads CASSLLAGVPNEQFF. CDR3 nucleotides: TGTGCCAGCAGTTTACTAGCGGGGGTCCCCAATGAGCAGTTCTTC.